Sequencing of this T cell receptor (beta chain) was carried out in a study of T-cell reconstitution after alpha-beta-depleted transplantation in children. This clonotype came up a few times. TCRbeta library preparation incorporated unique molecular identifiers. TCRdb re-derived calls from the PCR reads in MiXCR, one entry per CDR3 protein. This table has about 610,000 distinct CDR3 sequences, 10% to 13% appearing once. This clonotype was obtained from a human donor who donated a stem cell graft to a child with acute myeloid leukemia. Here the sequenced sample was PBMCs from the stem cell graft donor, taken from the stem cell graft.

CDR3 amino acids: CASSISPRDSIYEQYF. In DNA, the CDR3 is TGTGCCAGCAGCATCTCCCCCCGGGACTCAATTTACGAGCAGTACTTC. The chain has TRBV9 and TRBJ2-7, with D possibly matching TRBD2 (6 bases). Per the germline V gene, CDR1 is SGDLS and CDR2 is YYNGEE. Trimming took 4 bases from V and 4 from J, leaving 21 bases between them. CDR3 size: 16 residues.